The text below deals with one T cell receptor beta chain. Authors' processing steps: Counts of nucleated cells, estimated from reference gene primer amplification, were obtained. Sequenced by immunoSEQ multiplex PCR; TCRdb stores in-frame clones only, minus some. V and J calls and clone size follow that table, whereas D and trimming were derived from the DNA. The data show 300,000 or so clones, more than 80% seen once. J gave up 8 bases and V 0 bases, and 8 bases lay outside the gene matches. Germline CDR1 reads MNHEY; CDR2 reads SVGAGI. The CDR3 extends over 15 amino acids. The record originates from a study of blood T cell repertoires in COVID-19. Turning to the study itself: T cells, B-cell-depleted T cells, or PBMCs provided the cDNA or gDNA that served as material.

This TCR came from a man in his late teens or twenties who had recovered from COVID-19. The material sequenced was peripheral blood. The chain joins TRBV6-5 to TRBJ1-1; 8 nucleotides align to TRBD1. As DNA, the CDR3 is TGTGCCAGCAGTTACTCCGGGACAGGTCTTTCCGAAGCTTTCTTT. This codes for CASSYSGTGLSEAFF.